Here is one T cell receptor beta chain with its context. All glioblastoma patients lacked an isocitrate dehydrogenase mutation. PBMC sampling occurred before vaccination, two weeks after the third dose, and at progression. These data belong to a study of glioma-infiltrating T cells after dendritic cell vaccination. TCRB CDR3 was amplified from 2 ug genomic DNA or less. The PCR used 60 V beta and 13 J beta primers. The data were produced by immunoSEQ multiplex PCR, yet TCRdb's version contains in-frame clones alone and is incomplete. The sample records 40,000 to 60,000 clones, over 75% being singletons. The receptor comes from a human donor with glioblastoma. Sequencing used blood, obtained before dendritic cell vaccination.

This CDR3 is CASSWTGGYNQPQHF. The DNA of the CDR3 is TGTGCCAGCAGCTGGACAGGGGGCTACAATCAGCCCCAGCATTTT. The genes are TRBV6-5 and TRBJ1-5; 11 bases are shared with TRBD1. Germline trimming cut 6 bases from V and 3 bases from J; bases unmatched to any gene: 4. Germline CDR1 is MNHEY and CDR2 is SVGAGI. This CDR3 has 15 amino acids.